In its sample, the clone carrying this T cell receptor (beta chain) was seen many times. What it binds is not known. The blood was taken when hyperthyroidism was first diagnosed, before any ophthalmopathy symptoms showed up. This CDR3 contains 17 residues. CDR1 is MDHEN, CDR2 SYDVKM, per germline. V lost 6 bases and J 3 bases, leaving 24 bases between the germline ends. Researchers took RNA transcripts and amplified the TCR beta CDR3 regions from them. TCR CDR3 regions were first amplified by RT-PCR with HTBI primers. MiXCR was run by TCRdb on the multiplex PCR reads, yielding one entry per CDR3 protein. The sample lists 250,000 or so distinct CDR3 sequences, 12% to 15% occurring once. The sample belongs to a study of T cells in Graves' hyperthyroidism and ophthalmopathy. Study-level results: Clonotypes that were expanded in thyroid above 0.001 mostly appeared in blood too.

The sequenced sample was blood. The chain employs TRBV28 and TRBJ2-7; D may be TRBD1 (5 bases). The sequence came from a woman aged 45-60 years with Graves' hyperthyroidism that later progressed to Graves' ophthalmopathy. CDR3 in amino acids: CASSPFTLSGRHYEQYF. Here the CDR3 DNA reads TGTGCCAGCAGCCCGTTCACCCTGTCAGGGCGACACTACGAGCAGTACTTC.